The rows below give T cell receptor beta chains drawn from one sample of a study of shared clonotypes between healthy human individuals. Profiling relied on immunoSEQ multiplex PCR, and the TCRdb table lists in-frame clones only, not all of them. There are around 1.9 million clones in the sample; just over 90% occur only once, and about 1.6% lies in the top ten. Input material: naive CD8+ T cells from PBMCs. The receptor set was obtained from a man aged 18 to 29 in good health. Some clones in this sample may be carry-over from other donors' samples. CDR3s include the opening cysteine and the closing phenylalanine or tryptophan. The order of the fields is D gene, V gene, J gene, clone size, CDR3 protein, CDR3 DNA. A D gene is named only where the DNA matches it firmly. Not all rows give a size; the values are once, few, many and, for expanded clones, a class.

>.|TRBV28|TRBJ1-1|.
CASSFQGDTEAFF
TGTGCCAGCAGTTTTCAAGGGGACACTGAAGCTTTCTTT
>.|TRBV14|TRBJ2-7|.
CASSQAQTYEQYF
TGTGCCAGCAGCCAGGCTCAGACCTACGAGCAGTACTTC
>.|TRBV19|TRBJ2-1|.
CASSGSSYNEQFF
TGTGCCAGTAGCGGGAGCTCCTACAATGAGCAGTTCTTC
>.|TRBV6-1|TRBJ2-3|.
CASIRWPAGTDTQYF
TGTGCCAGCATAAGATGGCCGGCTGGCACAGATACGCAGTATTTT
>TRBD1|TRBV29-1|TRBJ1-2|.
CSVVMDREDPNYGYTF
TGCAGCGTTGTTATGGACAGGGAGGACCCCAACTATGGCTACACCTTC
>.|TRBV11-2|TRBJ1-2|.
CASSPGGTSNYGYTF
TGTGCCAGCAGCCCGGGCGGCACGAGCAACTATGGCTACACCTTC
>.|TRBV9|TRBJ1-3|.
CASSVGGAQNTIYF
TGTGCCAGCAGCGTAGGAGGGGCGCAAAACACCATATATTTT
>.|TRBV5-1|TRBJ1-2|.
CASSLAYRVYGYTF
TGCGCCAGCAGCTTGGCTTACAGGGTCTATGGCTACACCTTC
>.|TRBV12-5|TRBJ1-5|once
CASGSLRDRTLYSNQPQHF
TGTGCTAGTGGTTCCCTCCGGGACCGAACCCTATATAGCAATCAGCCCCAGCATTTT
>TRBD2|TRBV5-6|TRBJ2-1|.
CASSLTGTSNEQFF
TGTGCCAGCAGCTTGACCGGGACTAGCAATGAGCAGTTCTTC
>.|TRBV30|TRBJ2-7|.
CAWSPKTGSYEQYF
TGTGCCTGGAGCCCAAAGACAGGTTCCTACGAGCAGTACTTC
>TRBD2|TRBV28|TRBJ2-1|once
CASRLRISGRAVNEQFF
TGTGCCAGCAGACTAAGGATTAGCGGGAGGGCGGTCAATGAGCAGTTCTTC
>.|TRBV27|TRBJ2-1|.
CASSATVAYNEQFF
TGTGCCAGCAGTGCCACAGTGGCCTACAATGAGCAGTTCTTC
>TRBD2|TRBV2|TRBJ2-7|.
CASSQPGLAEYEQYF
TGTGCCAGCAGCCAACCGGGACTAGCGGAATACGAGCAGTACTTC
>.|TRBV4-2|TRBJ1-4|.
CASSQGQNEKLFF
TGTGCCAGCAGCCAAGGGCAGAATGAAAAACTGTTTTTT
>.|TRBV19|TRBJ2-1|.
CASSIRESSYNEQFF
TGTGCCAGTAGTATTAGGGAGAGCTCCTACAATGAGCAGTTCTTC
>.|TRBV7-9|TRBJ2-1|.
CASSLGPSVRSYNEQFF
TGTGCCAGCAGCTTAGGACCCTCCGTGAGGTCCTACAATGAGCAGTTCTTC
>.|TRBV19|TRBJ2-2|.
CASSPDRGLTGELFF
TGTGCCAGTAGCCCGGACCGGGGGCTTACCGGGGAGCTGTTTTTT
>TRBD2|TRBV7-8|TRBJ2-2|.
CASSDGGRELFF
TGTGCCAGCAGCGACGGGGGGAGGGAGCTGTTTTTT
>.|TRBV7-9|TRBJ2-3|.
CASSSPQTDTQYF
TGTGCCAGCAGCTCGCCTCAAACAGATACGCAGTATTTT
>TRBD2|TRBV11-2|TRBJ2-5|.
CASSLSSGWGETQYF
TGTGCCAGCAGCTTATCTAGCGGGTGGGGGGAGACCCAGTACTTC
>.|TRBV28|TRBJ2-7|.
CASRAAAGWSYEQYF
TGTGCCAGCAGGGCCGCGGCAGGGTGGTCCTACGAGCAGTACTTC
>TRBD1|TRBV29-1|TRBJ1-3|.
CSVDYAAGGENTIYF
TGCAGCGTTGACTACGCGGCAGGGGGAGAAAACACCATATATTTT
>TRBD1|TRBV7-9|TRBJ1-2|.
CASEHRSQGVLYGYTF
TGTGCCAGCGAGCATCGGAGCCAGGGGGTACTCTATGGCTACACCTTC
>TRBD2|TRBV7-9|TRBJ2-5|once
CASSPGVAGVQETQYF
TGTGCCAGCAGCCCAGGGGTAGCGGGAGTGCAAGAGACCCAGTACTTC
>TRBD1|TRBV29-1|TRBJ1-4|.
CSVDGQGVGKLFF
TGCAGCGTTGATGGGCAGGGGGTAGGAAAACTGTTTTTT
>.|TRBV7-2|TRBJ2-7|.
CASSLVAGGEYEQYF
TGTGCCAGCAGCTTAGTTGCCGGGGGCGAGTACGAGCAGTACTTC
>TRBD1|TRBV4-1|TRBJ2-5|.
CASSRGDRGAETQYF
TGCGCCAGCAGCCGTGGGGACAGGGGAGCAGAGACCCAGTACTTC
>.|TRBV27|TRBJ2-3|.
CASSLWTGTDTQYF
TGTGCCAGCAGTTTATGGACGGGCACAGATACGCAGTATTTT
>.|TRBV6-1|TRBJ2-2|.
CASTDPGAQSGELFF
TGTGCCAGCACCGACCCGGGGGCGCAGTCCGGGGAGCTGTTTTTT
>.|TRBV25-1|TRBJ2-2|.
CASSEYIAGELFF
TGTGCCAGCAGTGAATATATCGCCGGGGAGCTGTTTTTT
>TRBD2|TRBV2|TRBJ2-7|.
CASSEDGGGPSLEQYF
TGTGCCAGCAGTGAGGACGGGGGAGGGCCGTCCCTCGAGCAGTACTTC
>.|TRBV7-8|TRBJ2-7|.
CASSLARWGSSYEQYF
TGTGCCAGCAGCTTAGCGAGGTGGGGGAGCTCCTACGAGCAGTACTTC
>.|TRBV13|TRBJ1-2|.
CASSLGASPNYGYTF
TGTGCCAGCAGCTTAGGGGCCAGCCCTAACTATGGCTACACCTTC
>.|TRBV7-9|TRBJ2-1|.
CASSPPSPRDEQFF
TGTGCCAGCAGCCCGCCTTCCCCAAGGGATGAGCAGTTCTTC
>.|TRBV5-1|TRBJ1-1|few
CASRVFGPNTEAFF
TGCGCCAGCAGAGTATTTGGGCCGAACACTGAAGCTTTCTTT
>.|TRBV7-9|TRBJ2-7|.
CASSFPGTRRGHEQYF
TGTGCCAGCAGCTTCCCCGGGACTCGACGAGGCCACGAGCAGTACTTC
>.|TRBV7-3|TRBJ1-1|.
CASSLGPGMNTEAFF
TGTGCCAGCAGCTTAGGTCCGGGAATGAACACTGAAGCTTTCTTT
>TRBD1|TRBV5-4|TRBJ2-3|.
CASSLGDRGGDTQYF
TGTGCCAGCAGCTTGGGGGACAGGGGTGGAGATACGCAGTATTTT
>.|TRBV7-9|TRBJ1-6|.
CASSAQGASNSPLHF
TGTGCCAGCAGCGCCCAGGGCGCCTCTAATTCACCCCTCCACTTT
>.|TRBV13|TRBJ1-1|.
CASSLGRRNTEAFF
TGTGCCAGCAGCTTGGGGAGGCGGAACACTGAAGCTTTCTTT
>.|TRBV19|TRBJ2-1|.
CASSIDQNPGTEQFF
TGTGCCAGTAGTATAGATCAAAACCCGGGGACTGAGCAGTTCTTC
>.|TRBV28|TRBJ1-5|.
CASRRGNQPQHF
TGTGCCAGCAGAAGGGGGAATCAGCCCCAGCATTTT
>.|TRBV7-9|TRBJ1-5|.
CASSLVDQPQHF
TGTGCCAGCAGCTTGGTAGATCAGCCCCAGCATTTT
>.|TRBV6-6|TRBJ2-7|.
CASSLGGKGLEQYF
TGTGCCAGCAGTTTAGGGGGAAAGGGGCTCGAGCAGTACTTC
>.|TRBV25-1|TRBJ1-2|.
CASSAGINYGYTF
TGTGCCAGCAGCGCGGGGATTAACTATGGCTACACCTTC